The 9 T cell receptor beta chains presented below share a single source sample, sequenced in a study of cytomegalovirus exposure and HLA in healthy donors. The PCR made use of 60 Vbeta and 13 Jbeta primers. Repertoires were generated with immunoSEQ multiplex PCR, while TCRdb's copy carries only in-frame clones and drops some. The sample lists about 160,000 clones, around four fifths occurring once. Sequences were obtained from PBMCs. The receptors originated from a man aged 30-40 years in good health and CMV-seronegative.

The chain couples TRBV5-8 to TRBJ2-2; 7 bases align to TRBD2. This CDR3 spans 15 amino acids. Germline V gives CDR1 SGHTS, CDR2 YDEGEE. Germline trimming cut 4 bases from V and 7 bases from J; bases unmatched to any gene: 10. CDR3 loop: CASSPGLSLGGELFF. The CDR3 DNA reads TGTGCCAGCAGCCCGGGACTAAGTCTAGGCGGGGAGCTGTTTTTT.

This chain links TRBV6-5 with TRBJ1-3; the match to TRBD1 covers 8 bases. Trimming removed 6 bases from V and 4 bases from J; junction bases left unmatched: 2. The CDR3 totals 13 residues. The germline V gene has CDR1 MNHEY and CDR2 SVGAGI. The CDR3 sequence is CASSTGGGNTIYF. CDR3 bases: TGTGCCAGCAGCACAGGGGGAGGAAACACCATATATTTT.

The chain couples TRBV11-2 to TRBJ2-1, with 9 bases fitting TRBD2. The CDR3 has 17 amino acids. The junction had 15 bases not matched to a gene; V was cut back by 4 bases and J by 8 bases. Germline lookup yields CDR1 SGHAT and CDR2 FQNNGV. The CDR3 coding sequence is TGTGCCAGCAGCTCTTCGGACGGGACTAGCCCCCATCATGAGCAGTTCTTC. Translating gives CASSSSDGTSPHHEQFF.

The V gene is TRBV5-4, the J gene TRBJ2-3; TRBD1 aligns across 7 bases. Trimming at V came to 4 bases and at J to 4 bases, leaving 6 bases not matched to a gene. Germline CDR1 and CDR2: SGHNT and YYREEE (reference sequence). The CDR3 has 14 amino acids. The CDR3 loop is CASSPDRVPDTQYF. CDR3 bases: TGTGCCAGCAGCCCCGACAGGGTGCCAGATACGCAGTATTTT.

The chain carries TRBV9 and TRBJ1-3; D may be TRBD1 (6 bases). CDR1 and CDR2 (germline): SGDLS, YYNGEE. V lost 3 bases to trimming and J lost 0 bases, with 7 bases between them. The CDR3 runs to 14 residues. CDR3 residues: CASSATGSGNTIYF. The CDR3 DNA reads TGTGCCAGCAGCGCGACAGGCTCTGGAAACACCATATATTTT. Complete variable domain (other parts from reference TRBV9 and TRBJ1-3): DSGVTQTPKHLITATGQRVTLRCSPRSGDLSVYWYQQSLDQGLQFLIQYYNGEERAKGNILERFSAQQFPDLHSELNLSSLELGDSALYFCASSATGSGNTIYFGEGSWLTVV.

This chain joins TRBV4-1 and TRBJ2-2; 8 bases fit TRBD2. Germline CDR1 MGHRA, CDR2 YSYEKL. The CDR3 loop spans 16 amino acids. V trimming: 0 bases; J trimming: 3 bases; junction bases outside the gene matches: 3. CDR3 nucleotide sequence: TGCGCCAGCAGCCAAGATCGGGGGGGGTACACCGGGGAGCTGTTTTTT. Amino acids: CASSQDRGGYTGELFF.

The chain uses TRBV27 and TRBJ2-3; a possible D gene is TRBD2 (6 bases). Germline V CDR1 and CDR2: MNHEY, SMNVEV (reference sequence). The CDR3 contains 15 residues. V lost 5 bases to trimming and J lost 0 bases, with 12 bases between them. The CDR3 DNA follows: TGTGCCAGCAGTCTAGTCGGGACTAGCACAGATACGCAGTATTTT. Residues: CASSLVGTSTDTQYF.

There are a few counts of this clone. V and J are TRBV30 and TRBJ2-6; 8 nucleotides line up with TRBD1. The CDR3 runs 19 residues. In germline, CDR1 is GTSNPN, CDR2 SVGIG (reference sequence). The trim removed 2 bases at V and 0 bases at J, leaving 12 bases unmatched. DNA of the CDR3: TGTGCCTGGAGTAGATTACTCGGGACAGGTCGCTCTGGGGCCAACGTCCTGACTTTC. Protein product: CAWSRLLGTGRSGANVLTF.

V is TRBV11-2 and J is TRBJ2-5; D is possibly TRBD2 (5 bases). Germline loops: CDR1 SGHAT, CDR2 FQNNGV. The V and J ends lost 5 bases and 0 bases respectively, with 22 bases between them. This CDR3 spans 18 amino acids. CDR3 nucleotides: TGTGCCAGCAGCGGCTACTGGGAGCAGAACGGGTACCAAGAGACCCAGTACTTC. It codes for CASSGYWEQNGYQETQYF. Full variable domain (missing parts from reference TRBV11-2 and TRBJ2-5): EAGVAQSPRYKIIEKRQSVAFWCNPISGHATLYWYQQILGQGPKLLIQFQNNGVVDDSQLPKDRFSAERLKGVDSTLKIQPAKLEDSAVYLCASSGYWEQNGYQETQYFGPGTRLLVL.